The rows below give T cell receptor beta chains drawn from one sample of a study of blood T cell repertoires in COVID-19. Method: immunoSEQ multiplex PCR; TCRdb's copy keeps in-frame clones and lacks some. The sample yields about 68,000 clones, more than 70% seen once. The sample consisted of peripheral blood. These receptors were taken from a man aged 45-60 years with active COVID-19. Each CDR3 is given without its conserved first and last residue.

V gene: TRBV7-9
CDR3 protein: ASSLVQGETQY

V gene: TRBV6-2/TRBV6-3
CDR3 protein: ASSYTPRGTQY

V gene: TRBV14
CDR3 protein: ASSRQGWADGYT

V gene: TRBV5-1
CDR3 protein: ASSLERGTTF

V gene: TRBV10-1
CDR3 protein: ASSETGRGETQY

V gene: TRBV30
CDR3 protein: AWSTGKYGYT

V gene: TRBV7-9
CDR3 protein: ASSPRGSSYNSPLH

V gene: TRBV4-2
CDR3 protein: ASSQGGRVNSPLH

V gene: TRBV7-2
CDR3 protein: ASSHGLSNYGYT

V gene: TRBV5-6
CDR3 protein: ASSPDRGGHEQY

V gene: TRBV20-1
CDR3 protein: SASNSRESYNEQF

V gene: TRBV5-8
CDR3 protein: ASSTITSGSYNEQF

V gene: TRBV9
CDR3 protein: ASSVAGDTGELF

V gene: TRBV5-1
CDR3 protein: ASSIPGAGDEQY

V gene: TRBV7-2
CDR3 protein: ASSFRRGGGSEAF

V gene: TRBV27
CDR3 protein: ASRVRLRANYGYT

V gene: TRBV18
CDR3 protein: ASSPEPGTFTIY

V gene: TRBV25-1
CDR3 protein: ATATSGITDTQY

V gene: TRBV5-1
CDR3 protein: ASSAGRGYPEAF

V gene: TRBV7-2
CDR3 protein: ASSPHAAGGRTEQF

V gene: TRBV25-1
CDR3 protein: ASRTGTSGGNEQF

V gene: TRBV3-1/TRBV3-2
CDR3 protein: ASSQNRDRASF

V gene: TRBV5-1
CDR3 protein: ASSLGRGIGEKLF

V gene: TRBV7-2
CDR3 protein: ASNLKRGAFYNEQF

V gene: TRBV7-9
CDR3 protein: ASSAGTGVEKLF

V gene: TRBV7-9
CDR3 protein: ASSFRQGLDGYT

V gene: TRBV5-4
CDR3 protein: ASSPDSREYNEQF

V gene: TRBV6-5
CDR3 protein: ASSYAPGGNEQF

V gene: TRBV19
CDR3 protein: ASSVGTGGREKY

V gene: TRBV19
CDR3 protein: ASSIPRETQY

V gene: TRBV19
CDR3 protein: ASSTGTSGRAREQF

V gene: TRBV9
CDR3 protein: ASSPSPAGNTEAF

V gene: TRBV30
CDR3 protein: AWRESLREFTVYNEQF

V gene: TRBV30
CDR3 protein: AWSVGSSETQY

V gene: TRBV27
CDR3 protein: ASSSSPTSRTEYNSPLH

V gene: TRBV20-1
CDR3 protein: SASMAGGDTDTQY

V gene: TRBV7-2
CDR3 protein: ASSLVAGGGNIQY

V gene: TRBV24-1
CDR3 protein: ATSDSGQGLETQY

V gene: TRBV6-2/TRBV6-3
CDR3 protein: ASSRNSGRANDEQF

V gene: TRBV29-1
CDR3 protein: SAERQGDIQY

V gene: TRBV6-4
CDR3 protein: ASSDCGIHEQF

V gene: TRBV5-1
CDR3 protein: ASSEDSSYEQY